This TCR beta chain was profiled in a study of cytomegalovirus exposure and HLA in healthy donors. The PCR made use of 60 Vbeta and 13 Jbeta primers. The repertoire was sequenced with immunoSEQ multiplex PCR; TCRdb's copy has only in-frame clones and lacks some. Here the sample table reports 75,000 to 90,000 clones. In germline, CDR1 is MNHEY, CDR2 SMNVEV (reference sequence). CDR3 size: 15 residues. Trimming removed 3 bases at V and 0 bases at J, with 9 bases between. The sequence was collected from a woman aged 55 to 70 in good health and CMV-seronegative. The rearrangement links TRBV27 to TRBJ1-5; D is undetermined. The sequenced sample consisted of PBMCs. The CDR3: CASSFSSHSNQPQHF. CDR3 sequence (DNA): TGTGCCAGCAGTTTTAGCAGCCATAGCAATCAGCCCCAGCATTTT.